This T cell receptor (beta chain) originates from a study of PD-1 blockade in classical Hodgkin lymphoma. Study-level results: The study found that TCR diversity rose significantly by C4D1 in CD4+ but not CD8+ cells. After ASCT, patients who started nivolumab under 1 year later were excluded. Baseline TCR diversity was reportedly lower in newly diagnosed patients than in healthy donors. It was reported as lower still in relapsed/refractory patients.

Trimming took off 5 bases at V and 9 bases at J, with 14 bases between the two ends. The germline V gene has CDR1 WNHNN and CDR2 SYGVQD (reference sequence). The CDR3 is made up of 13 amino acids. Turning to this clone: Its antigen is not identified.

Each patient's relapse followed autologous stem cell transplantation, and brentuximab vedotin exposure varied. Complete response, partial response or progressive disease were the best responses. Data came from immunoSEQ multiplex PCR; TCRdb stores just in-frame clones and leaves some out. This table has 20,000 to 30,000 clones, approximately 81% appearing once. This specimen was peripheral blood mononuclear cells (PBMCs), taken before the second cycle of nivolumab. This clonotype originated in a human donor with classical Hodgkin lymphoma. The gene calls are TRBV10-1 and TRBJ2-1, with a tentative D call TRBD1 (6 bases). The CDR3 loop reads CASSTGQRGEQFF. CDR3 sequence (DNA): TGCGCCAGCAGTACTGGACAGAGGGGTGAGCAGTTCTTC.